Given below is one T cell receptor (beta chain) in context. What it recognizes is unknown. Different DNA sequences within this sample yield the same CDR3. The sample originates from a study of cytomegalovirus exposure and HLA in healthy donors. Germline V gene sequence: CDR1 SGDLS, CDR2 YYNGEE. CDR3 length: 14 amino acids. Trimming stripped 2 bases from V and 2 bases from J, with 10 bases between. The PCR made use of 60 Vbeta and 13 Jbeta primers. Profiling relied on immunoSEQ multiplex PCR, and the TCRdb table lists in-frame clones only, not all of them. The profile shows over 150,000 clones, around 64% of them singletons. Findings and limits, study-wide: From TCR beta sequences, most subjects' HLA-A and HLA-B alleles were reportedly predicted accurately. Cytomegalovirus association was assigned to 170 or so TCR beta chains.

The sequence was obtained from a woman aged 25 to 39 in good health and CMV-seronegative. This chain uses TRBV9 with TRBJ1-1; tentative D call: TRBD1 (5 bases). The sample comprised PBMCs. CDR3 in amino acids: CASSVGGENTEAFF. In DNA, the CDR3 is TGTGCCAGCAGCGTCGGAGGGGAAAACACTGAAGCTTTCTTT.